Below, 18 T cell receptor beta chains from the same sample are listed, as sequenced in a study of blood T cell repertoires in COVID-19. The method was immunoSEQ multiplex PCR; TCRdb's version includes in-frame clones alone and lacks a portion of them. Here the sample spans 85,000 to 110,000 clones, nearly 85% being singletons. Material for sequencing was peripheral blood. These receptors all come from a human donor in a cohort sampled during active or convalescent COVID-19.

The chain couples TRBV7-2 to TRBJ1-3; 7 bases match TRBD1. Trimming cost V 7 bases and J 0 bases; bases outside gene matches: 6. The CDR3 spans 15 residues. The germline V gene encodes CDR1 SGHTA and CDR2 FQGNSA. As DNA, the CDR3 is TGTGCCAGCAACCTACAGGGGAACTCTGGAAACACCATATATTTT. Translating gives CASNLQGNSGNTIYF.

The chain couples TRBV15 to TRBJ2-7, with a weak D call TRBD1 (6 bases). The CDR3 totals 14 residues. V shed 1 base and J shed 2 bases, with 9 bases lying between them. Germline V gene sequence: CDR1 LNHNV, CDR2 YYDKDF (reference sequence). Written as DNA, the CDR3 is TGTGCCACCAGCAGAGTCCAGGGGACCTACGAGCAGTACTTC. Protein sequence: CATSRVQGTYEQYF.

The genes are TRBV6-5 and TRBJ2-2; 13 nucleotides agree with TRBD2. J was trimmed by 6 bases and V by 7 bases; bases with no gene match: 5. Germline CDR1 is MNHEY and CDR2 is SVGAGI. The CDR3 contains 15 residues. The CDR3 here is CASNRLAGGSGELFF. The CDR3 DNA reads TGTGCCAGCAATAGACTAGCGGGGGGCTCCGGGGAGCTGTTTTTT.

Only a few counts were recorded for this clone. Sequence at one end of the junction differs from germline and may be a read error. This chain connects TRBV10-3 to TRBJ1-1; no clear D. This CDR3 has 13 amino acids. CDR1 is ENHRY and CDR2 is SYGVKD in the germline V gene. The CDR3 DNA is TGTGCCATCAGTGAGTCGAGTGCAGCTGGACTAACTTTT. Amino acids: CAISESSAAGLTF.

V gene TRBV13 combines with J gene TRBJ1-2, with D possibly matching TRBD1 (6 bases). The CDR3 is made up of 19 amino acids. V gave up 5 bases and J gave up 5 bases, with 30 bases separating them. The germline V gene encodes CDR1 PRHDT and CDR2 FYEKMQ (reference sequence). The CDR3, as DNA: TGTGCCAGCAGCCTAGAAACCCCGGGGGGGGCCCCCCTTGAATATGGCTACACCTTC. This codes for CASSLETPGGAPLEYGYTF.

CDR3 in DNA: TGTGCCAGCGGGCGAGAGGAGACCCAGTACTTC. It codes for CASGREETQYF. V usage is TRBV2 and J usage is TRBJ2-5; D uncertain. Germline V gene sequence: CDR1 SNHLY, CDR2 FYNNEI. The CDR3 loop spans 11 amino acids. Trimming took 8 bases from V and 5 from J, leaving 9 bases between them.

The V gene is TRBV7-9, the J gene TRBJ1-2; possible D gene TRBD1, 5 bases. Germline loops: CDR1 SEHNR, CDR2 FQNEAQ (reference sequence). The CDR3 spans 14 residues. V was cut by 9 bases and J by 3 bases, with 17 bases left in between. This CDR3 reads CASTSRVADYGYTF. DNA of the CDR3: TGTGCCAGTACCTCCAGGGTGGCGGACTATGGCTACACCTTC.

The sample holds a few counts of this clone. This chain uses TRBV2 with TRBJ1-6; possibly TRBD1 for D (5 bases). With 6 bases removed from V and 7 bases from J, the gap between germline ends came to 7 bases. The CDR3 covers 12 residues. Germline assignment: CDR1 SNHLY and CDR2 FYNNEI. The CDR3 bases are TGTGCCAGCAGGACAGAGAATTCACCCCTCCACTTT. It codes for CASRTENSPLHF.

V usage is TRBV6-6 and J usage is TRBJ2-3, with TRBD2 matching over 12 bases. This CDR3 comprises 20 residues. CDR1 is MNHNY, CDR2 SVGAGI, per germline (reference sequence). J gave up 0 bases and V 5 bases, and 15 bases lay outside the gene matches. CDR3 in DNA: TGTGCCAGCAGTCGACGGGCTAGCGGGGGGGTCGCTACTAGCACAGATACGCAGTATTTT. Translating gives CASSRRASGGVATSTDTQYF.

The chain recombines TRBV7-9 with TRBJ1-3; TRBD1 is a possible D gene (5 bases). Trimming took off 0 bases at V and 2 bases at J, with 14 bases between the two ends. The CDR3 length is 17 residues. CDR1 and CDR2 (germline): SEHNR, FQNEAQ (reference sequence). DNA of the CDR3: TGTGCCAGCAGCTTAGCGGTTGCCGGGGGTACTGGAAACACCATATATTTT. It encodes CASSLAVAGGTGNTIYF.

This clone was observed a single time. The rearrangement joins TRBV6-2 or TRBV6-3 to TRBJ2-2; 9 nucleotides agree with TRBD1. Unmatched junction bases numbered 3, after V lost 2 bases and J lost 2 bases. In germline, CDR1 is MNHEY, CDR2 SVGEGT. CDR3 length: 16 residues. The CDR3 region is CASSYLGQGNTGELFF. CDR3 in DNA: TGTGCCAGCAGTTACCTGGGACAGGGCAACACCGGGGAGCTGTTTTTT.

The chain links TRBV4-1 to TRBJ2-5, with 10 bases aligning to TRBD2. Unmatched junction bases numbered 9, after V lost 1 base and J lost 4 bases. The CDR3 is made up of 17 amino acids. Germline-derived CDR1 and CDR2 are MGHRA and YSYEKL. CDR3 in amino acids: CASSQVRVAGGSETQYF. As DNA, the CDR3 is TGCGCCAGCAGCCAAGTCAGGGTAGCGGGGGGATCAGAGACCCAGTACTTC.

This chain joins TRBV7-3 and TRBJ2-5; 8 bases map to TRBD2. CDR3 size: 15 residues. V was clipped by 4 bases and J by 5 bases; unmatched bases: 9. Germline CDR1 SGHTA, CDR2 FQGTGA. The CDR3 reads CASSSGGISGETQYF. In nucleotides, the CDR3 is TGTGCCAGCAGCTCGGGAGGGATCTCTGGCGAGACCCAGTACTTC. The variable domain in full, completed from reference TRBV7-3 and TRBJ2-5, reads GAGVSQTPSNKVTEKGKYVELRCDPISGHTALYWYRQSLGQGPEFLIYFQGTGAADDSGLPNDRFFAVRPEGSVSTLKIQRTERGDSAVYLCASSSGGISGETQYFGPGTRLLVL.

This clone was found once. The chain employs TRBV12-3 or TRBV12-4 and TRBJ2-5; no clear D. V lost 7 bases to trimming and J lost 2 bases, with 8 bases between them. The CDR3 runs 12 residues. CDR3 DNA sequence: TGTGCCAGCACCCCAGGTCAAGAGACCCAGTACTTC. It encodes CASTPGQETQYF.

V is TRBV7-9 and J is TRBJ2-1, with 7 bases fitting TRBD2. This CDR3 is 16 amino acids long. With 0 bases clipped from V and 13 bases from J, the junction kept 15 bases outside the gene matches. Germline CDR1 reads SEHNR; CDR2 reads FQNEAQ (reference sequence). Here the CDR3 reads CASSLASRLAGRTQFF. CDR3 coding DNA: TGTGCCAGCAGCTTAGCTTCGAGGTTAGCGGGTAGGACCCAGTTCTTC.

V is TRBV4-2 and J is TRBJ2-2, with D possibly TRBD1 on 6 matching bases. This CDR3 is 16 amino acids long. V dropped 0 bases and J dropped 6 bases, with 14 bases sitting between them. Germline V gives CDR1 LGHNA, CDR2 YNFKEQ. CDR3: CASSQDPQQGPGELFF. In DNA, the CDR3 is TGTGCCAGCAGCCAAGACCCCCAACAGGGTCCCGGGGAGCTGTTTTTT.

The chain uses TRBV18 and TRBJ2-3, with D possibly matching TRBD2 (5 bases). CDR3 length: 15 amino acids. Trimming took 3 bases from V and 4 from J, leaving 14 bases between them. Germline CDR1 and CDR2: KGHSH and LQKENI. The CDR3 DNA follows: TGTGCCAGCTCACCGAGGGCTAGTGGGGCAGATACGCAGTATTTT. Amino acids: CASSPRASGADTQYF. Full variable domain (rest looked up from reference TRBV18 and TRBJ2-3): NAGVMQNPRHLVRRRGQEARLRCSPMKGHSHVYWYRQLPEEGLKFMVYLQKENIIDESGMPKERFSAEFPKEGPSILRIQQVVRGDSAAYFCASSPRASGADTQYFGPGTRLTVL.

The chain joins TRBV2 to TRBJ2-4, with D perhaps matching TRBD2 (7 bases). There are 13 residues in the CDR3. Germline V gene sequence: CDR1 SNHLY, CDR2 FYNNEI. V shed 6 bases and J shed 9 bases, with 15 bases lying between them. The CDR3 bases are TGTGCCAGCAGCGGAGGGGGAGGGGTCATTCAGTACTTC. Residues: CASSGGGGVIQYF.